This record looks at one T cell receptor beta chain sequence and its context. This same CDR3 is encoded by further DNA sequences in the sample. The sample originates from a study of shared clonotypes between healthy human individuals. The assay was immunoSEQ multiplex PCR, and TCRdb's table has in-frame clones only and misses some. In the table there are about 2.1 million clones, roughly 93% of which are singletons. In the naive CD8 group, cells lacked CD45RO and were positively selected for CCR7, so terminally differentiated effector memory CD45RA+ cells were left out. This clonotype was sampled from a man between 18 and 35 years old in good health. Some clones in this sample may be carry-over from other donors' samples. The sequenced sample consisted of naive CD8+ T cells from PBMCs.

CDR3 DNA sequence: TGTGCCAGCAGCTTAACCAATCAGCCCCAGCATTTT. It specifies CASSLTNQPQHF. V and J are TRBV7-9 and TRBJ1-5; D not certain. The V gene's germline CDR1 is SEHNR and CDR2 FQNEAQ (reference sequence). V was clipped by 2 bases and J by 3 bases, with 2 bases between them. The CDR3 covers 12 residues.